This T cell receptor (beta chain) is drawn from a study of identical twins. Germline-derived CDR1 and CDR2 are MDHEN and SYDVKM. The CDR3 spans 15 residues. V was shortened by 3 bases and J by 4 bases, with 16 bases between the two germline ends. Using its own MiXCR run on the 5' RACE reads, TCRdb lists one record per CDR3 protein. Here the sample spans 450,000 or so distinct CDR3 sequences, around 15% being singletons. The sample also formed part of further work on yellow fever vaccine responses in identical twins.

This sequence joins TRBV28 and TRBJ2-7; D is tentatively TRBD1 or TRBD2 (5 bases each). Sequenced input: CD4+ T cells sorted from blood. This clonotype originated in a woman under 30 in good health. CDR3 amino acids: CASSLTHLGVYEQYF. In nucleotides, the CDR3 is TGTGCCAGCAGTTTGACTCACTTGGGGGTGTACGAGCAGTACTTC.